This T cell receptor beta chain comes out of a study of blood T cell repertoires in COVID-19. The overall study: Italy, Spain and the United States were the sources of the convalescent and acute COVID-19 samples.

In terms of age and location, participants ranged from roughly 18 to 100 years and lived in under 30 US areas. Recovered status in Cohort 3 required two negative PCRs, clearance, or symptom resolution. Assay: immunoSEQ multiplex PCR; the TCRdb copy retains only in-frame clones and omits some. The repertoire includes around 250,000 clones, around nine tenths of them detected once, and approximately 1.7% sits in the top ten. The CDR3 consists of 14 residues. V lost 0 bases, J lost 8 bases, and 12 bases lay in between. CDR1 is SGHRS and CDR2 is YFSETQ in the germline V gene. The source of this sequence is a woman aged 45-60 years who had recovered from COVID-19. The rearrangement links TRBV5-1 to TRBJ2-1, with D maybe TRBD1 (5 bases). Material for sequencing was PBMCs or T cells enriched from blood (not recorded which). The CDR3 coding sequence is TGCGCCAGCAGCTTGGAAGTAGGGGTCTATGAGCAGTTCTTC. Translation gives CASSLEVGVYEQFF.